These 5 T cell receptor beta chains share one sample of origin, sequenced in a study of T cells in Graves' hyperthyroidism and ophthalmopathy. Researchers took RNA transcripts and amplified the TCR beta CDR3 regions from them. First-round RT-PCR of the TCR CDR3 relied on the HTBI primer set. Each CDR3 protein gets one entry after TCRdb re-called the multiplex PCR reads with MiXCR. The table lists about 290,000 distinct CDR3 sequences, roughly 15% of them singletons. Sequenced material: blood. Receptors originate from a woman in her 30s with Graves' hyperthyroidism that later progressed to Graves' ophthalmopathy.

This clonotype has a handful of counts. The chain carries TRBV7-9 and TRBJ2-3; TRBD2 agrees at 9 bases. The germline CDR1 and CDR2 sequences are SEHNR and FQNEAQ (reference sequence). The CDR3 has 16 residues. The V and J ends lost 1 base and 1 base, in that order; junction bases with no gene match: 3. CDR3 sequence reads: CASSLGLADRTDTQYF. CDR3 DNA sequence: TGTGCCAGCAGCTTAGGACTAGCGGACCGCACAGATACGCAGTATTTT.

This chain uses TRBV2 with TRBJ2-7; unclear D gene. V gave up 11 bases and J gave up 0 bases, with 11 bases separating them. Germline V gives CDR1 SNHLY, CDR2 FYNNEI. The CDR3 runs 12 residues. Written as DNA, the CDR3 is TGTGCCGGATCCAGTATCTCCTACGAGCAGTACTTC. The encoded protein is CAGSSISYEQYF.

Ten or more counts support this clonotype. The V call is TRBV27, the J call TRBJ1-4; the D gene is possibly TRBD1 (5 bases). The CDR3 runs 13 residues. The ends were cut back, 8 bases at V and 8 bases at J, with 15 bases in the middle. Germline CDR1 is MNHEY and CDR2 is SMNVEV (reference sequence). CDR3 region: CASRDSFKEKLFF. The DNA of the CDR3 is TGTGCCAGCCGCGACAGTTTTAAGGAAAAACTGTTTTTT.

The sample holds many counts of this clonotype. CDR3 sequence: CASTWGLQSEKLFF. CDR3 in DNA: TGTGCCAGCACCTGGGGCCTTCAAAGCGAAAAACTGTTTTTT. The chain joins TRBV28 to TRBJ1-4; D is perhaps TRBD1 (5 bases). This CDR3 region has 14 residues. The ends were cut back, 7 bases at V and 8 bases at J, with 17 bases in the middle. Germline CDR1 and CDR2: MDHEN and SYDVKM. Complete variable domain (other parts from reference TRBV28 and TRBJ1-4): DVKVTQSSRYLVKRTGEKVFLECVQDMDHENMFWYRQDPGLGLRLIYFSYDVKMKEKGDIPEGYSVSREKKERFSLILESASTNQTSMYLCASTWGLQSEKLFFGSGTQLSVL.

J is TRBJ1-2 and V is TRBV29-1; 8 bases are a match to TRBD1. In germline, CDR1 is SQVTM, CDR2 ANQGSEA. The CDR3 is 12 residues long. The V segment lost 7 bases and the J segment 8 bases; nucleotides outside the gene matches: 9. CDR3 nucleotides: TGCAGCGCGGGGGGACAGGCAATGGGCTACACCTTC. This translates into CSAGGQAMGYTF.